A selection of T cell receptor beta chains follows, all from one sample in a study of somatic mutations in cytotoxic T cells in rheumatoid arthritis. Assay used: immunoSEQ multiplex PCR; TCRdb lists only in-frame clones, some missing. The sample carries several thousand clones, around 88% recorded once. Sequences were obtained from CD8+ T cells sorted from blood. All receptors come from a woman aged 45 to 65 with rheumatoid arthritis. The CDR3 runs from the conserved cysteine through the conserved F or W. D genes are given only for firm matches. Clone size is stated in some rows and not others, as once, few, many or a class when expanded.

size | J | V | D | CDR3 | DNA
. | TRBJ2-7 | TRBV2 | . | CASKTGSGELYEQYF | TGTGCCAGCAAAACAGGGTCCGGGGAACTCTACGAGCAGTACTTC
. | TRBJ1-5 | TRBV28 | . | CASSFTPDQPQHF | TGTGCCAGCAGTTTCACGCCAGATCAGCCCCAGCATTTT
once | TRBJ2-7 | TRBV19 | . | CASSIEKGYEQYF | TGTGCCAGTAGTATTGAGAAGGGGTACGAGCAGTACTTC
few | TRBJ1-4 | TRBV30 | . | CAWARQGNEKLFF | TGTGCCTGGGCCCGGCAGGGCAATGAAAAACTGTTTTTT
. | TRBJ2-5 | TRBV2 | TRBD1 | CASSEWGQPRTQYF | TGTGCCAGCAGTGAATGGGGACAGCCTCGGACCCAGTACTTC
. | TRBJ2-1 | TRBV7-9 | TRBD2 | CASSPPSGRASNEQFF | TGTGCCAGCAGCCCCCCTAGCGGGAGGGCCAGTAATGAGCAGTTCTTC
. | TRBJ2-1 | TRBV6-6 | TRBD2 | CASNLSPLAEYNEQFF | TGTGCCAGCAACTTATCCCCCCTAGCGGAGTACAATGAGCAGTTCTTC
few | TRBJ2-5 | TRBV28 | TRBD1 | CASSLLTGGPEETQYF | TGTGCCAGCAGTTTACTCACAGGGGGGCCCGAAGAGACCCAGTACTTC
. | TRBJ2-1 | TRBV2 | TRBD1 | CASSRPGQGHNEQFF | TGTGCCAGCAGTCGGCCGGGACAGGGACACAATGAGCAGTTCTTC
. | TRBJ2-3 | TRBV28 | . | CAISLVLTDTQYF | TGTGCCATATCACTAGTCCTCACAGATACGCAGTATTTT
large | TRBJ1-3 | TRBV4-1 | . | CASSQGGGYRYSGNTIYF | TGCGCCAGCAGCCAAGGGGGGGGCTACAGGTACTCTGGAAACACCATATATTTT
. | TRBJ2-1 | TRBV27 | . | CASSLNTGDFCNEQFF | TGTGCCAGCAGTTTAAATACGGGAGACTTCTGCAATGAGCAGTTCTTC
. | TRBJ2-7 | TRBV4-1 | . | CASSQRQGGWEQYF | TGCGCCAGCAGCCAACGACAGGGAGGTTGGGAGCAGTACTTC
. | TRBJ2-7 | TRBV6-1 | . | CASSEYYEQYF | TGTGCCAGCAGTGAGTACTACGAGCAGTACTTC
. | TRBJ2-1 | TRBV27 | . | CASSSWELDEQFF | TGTGCCAGCAGTTCTTGGGAGTTAGATGAGCAGTTCTTC
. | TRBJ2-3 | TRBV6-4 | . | CASSDSAGSHTDTQYF | TGTGCCAGCAGTGACTCGGCGGGCTCACACACAGATACGCAGTATTTT
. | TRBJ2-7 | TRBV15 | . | CATSTSWGDEQYF | TGTGCCACCAGCACATCCTGGGGGGACGAGCAGTACTTC
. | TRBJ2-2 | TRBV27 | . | CASSLLYTGELFF | TGTGCCAGCAGTTTACTGTACACCGGGGAGCTGTTTTTT
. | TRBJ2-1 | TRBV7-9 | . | CASSSDSLEQFF | TGTGCCAGCAGCTCAGACAGCCTTGAGCAGTTCTTC
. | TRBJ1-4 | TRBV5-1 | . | CASSSFGGEKLFF | TGCGCCAGCAGCTCCTTTGGGGGGGAAAAACTGTTTTTT
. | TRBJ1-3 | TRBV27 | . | CASSLAGSSGNTIYF | TGTGCCAGCAGTTTGGCGGGAAGCTCTGGAAACACCATATATTTT
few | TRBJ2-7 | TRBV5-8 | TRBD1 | CASSLEGQGAQYEQYF | TGTGCCAGCAGCTTGGAGGGCCAGGGGGCCCAATACGAGCAGTACTTC
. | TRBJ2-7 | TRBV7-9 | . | CASSSDFYEQYF | TGTGCCAGCAGCTCGGACTTCTACGAGCAGTACTTC